The TCR beta chain described here comes from a study of shared clonotypes between healthy human individuals. CD45RO-negative, CCR7-positively selected cells formed the naive CD8 fraction, excluding terminally differentiated effector memory CD45RA+ cells. The CDR3 length is 15 residues. Germline lookup yields CDR1 SGHDN and CDR2 FVKESK. The trim removed 2 bases at V and 8 bases at J, leaving 5 bases unmatched. The repertoire was sequenced with immunoSEQ multiplex PCR; TCRdb's copy has only in-frame clones and lacks some. The sample holds around 2.1 million clones; more than 85% are singletons and the top ten take about 1.5%.

Sequencing was performed on naive CD8+ T cells from PBMCs. This receptor was identified in a man aged 18 to 35 in good health. Some clones in this sample may be carry-over from other donors' samples. This sequence joins TRBV14 and TRBJ2-1; 11 bases map to TRBD1. The CDR3 sequence is CASSQRTGGLDEQFF. The DNA of the CDR3 is TGTGCCAGCAGCCAAAGGACAGGGGGCCTCGATGAGCAGTTCTTC.